This T cell receptor beta chain was recorded in a study of Ad26.COV2.S vaccination and SARS-CoV-2 variants. Overall study context: Once, or twice with 56 days between doses, Ad26.COV2.S was given intramuscularly. Study-wide points: The TCR-based breadth and depth measures might underestimate overall T cell responses. Vaccine and placebo recipients had comparable breadth of non-spike TCRs.

Only a few counts were recorded for this clone. Its antigen is unidentified. Treatment meaning: roughly 19 received Ad26.COV2.S at low or high dose, single or two shots; about 5 received placebo; per-sample allocation not given. Day 63 after the first injection of vaccine or placebo was the sampling time. An Ad26 vector expressing Wuhan-strain SARS-CoV-2 spike constituted the vaccine. Assay: immunoSEQ multiplex PCR; the TCRdb copy retains only in-frame clones and omits some. The sample contains hundreds of thousands of clones, roughly 91% of which appear only once. The specimen was peripheral blood, collected in a trial of Ad26.COV2.S vaccine versus placebo. The TCR comes from a person aged 18 to 65 who received the Ad26.COV2.S COVID-19 vaccine or a placebo.

In DNA, the CDR3 is TGTGCCAGCAGCCAAGAAGGGTTAGGCCGACTTTCCTATGGCTACACCTTC. Translated, it gives CASSQEGLGRLSYGYTF. V is TRBV3-1 (or the pseudogene TRBV3-2) and J is TRBJ1-2; D is unresolved. The CDR3 is made up of 17 amino acids. Trimming left V 0 bases short and J 4 bases short, with 18 bases between. Germline V lookup: CDR1 LGHDT, CDR2 YNNKEL (reference sequence).